One and the same sample provided the 2 T cell receptor beta chains below, sequenced in a study of T cells in Graves' hyperthyroidism and ophthalmopathy. The CDR3 regions of TCR beta were amplified from RNA transcripts. TCR CDR3 regions were first amplified by RT-PCR with HTBI primers. TCRdb analysed the multiplex PCR reads with MiXCR anew, one entry per CDR3 protein. The sample has 660,000 or so distinct CDR3 sequences, 40% to 55% seen once; the top ten hold 7% to 7.5%. The source material was peripheral blood or thyroid tissue (not recorded which). The source is an adult man with Graves' disease, either hyperthyroidism or ophthalmopathy (not recorded which).

V is TRBV19 and J is TRBJ1-5; D not resolved. Looked up from germline, CDR1 is LNHDA and CDR2 is SQIVND (reference sequence). The CDR3 sequence is 15 residues long. Trimming stripped 10 bases from V and 0 bases from J, with 16 bases between. As DNA, the CDR3 is TGTGCCACGGCCTCGACGGACTATAGCAATCAGCCCCAGCATTTT. It encodes CATASTDYSNQPQHF.

The gene calls are TRBV15 and TRBJ1-5; TRBD1 agrees at 8 bases. Germline CDR1 and CDR2: LNHNV and YYDKDF (reference sequence). J gave up 14 bases and V 5 bases, and 17 bases lay outside the gene matches. This CDR3 region has 15 residues. Written as DNA, the CDR3 is TGTGCCACCAGCCGGAGCCCGGACAGGGCTGGGTACGAGCATTTT. Protein sequence: CATSRSPDRAGYEHF.